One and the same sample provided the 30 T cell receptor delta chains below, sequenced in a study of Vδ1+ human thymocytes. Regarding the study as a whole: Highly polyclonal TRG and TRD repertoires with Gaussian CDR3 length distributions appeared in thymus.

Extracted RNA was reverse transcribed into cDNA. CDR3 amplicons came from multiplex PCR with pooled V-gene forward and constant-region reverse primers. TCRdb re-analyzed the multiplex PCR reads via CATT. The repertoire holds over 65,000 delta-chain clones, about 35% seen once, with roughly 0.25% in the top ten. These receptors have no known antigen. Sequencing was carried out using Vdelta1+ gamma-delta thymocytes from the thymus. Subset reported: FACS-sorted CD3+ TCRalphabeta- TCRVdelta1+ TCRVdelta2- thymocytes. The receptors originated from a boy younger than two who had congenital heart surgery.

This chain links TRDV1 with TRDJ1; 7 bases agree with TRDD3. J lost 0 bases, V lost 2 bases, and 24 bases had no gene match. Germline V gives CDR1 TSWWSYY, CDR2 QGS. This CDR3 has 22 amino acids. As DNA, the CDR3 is TGTGCTCTTGGGGAAGCGTCCCGCCGACTGGTATTGGGGATATTTTACACCGATAAACTCATCTTT. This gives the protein CALGEASRRLVLGIFYTDKLIF.

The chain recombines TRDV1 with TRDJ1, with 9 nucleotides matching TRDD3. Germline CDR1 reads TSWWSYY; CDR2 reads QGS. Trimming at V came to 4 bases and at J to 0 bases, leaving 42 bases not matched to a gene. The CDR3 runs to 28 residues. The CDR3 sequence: CALGVPPYRVFPSLGDTLKGLYTDKLIF. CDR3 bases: TGTGCTCTTGGGGTACCCCCCTATCGGGTTTTCCCGTCACTGGGGGACACGCTTAAGGGGCTGTACACCGATAAACTCATCTTT.

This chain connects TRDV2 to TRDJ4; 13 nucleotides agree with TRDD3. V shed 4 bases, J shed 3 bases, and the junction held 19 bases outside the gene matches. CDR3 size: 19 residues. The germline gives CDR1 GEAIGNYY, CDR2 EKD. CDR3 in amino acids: CACDNAILTGGYGDRPLIF. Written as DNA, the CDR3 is TGTGCCTGTGATAACGCCATTCTCACTGGGGGATACGGAGACCGACCCCTGATCTTT.

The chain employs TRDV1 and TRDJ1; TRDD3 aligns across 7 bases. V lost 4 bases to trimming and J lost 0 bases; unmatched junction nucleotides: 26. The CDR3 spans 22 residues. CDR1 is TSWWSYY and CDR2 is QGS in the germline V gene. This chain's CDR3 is CALGVYDVPWGAPREYTDKLIF. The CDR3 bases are TGTGCTCTTGGGGTGTATGATGTACCCTGGGGGGCCCCTCGAGAATACACCGATAAACTCATCTTT.

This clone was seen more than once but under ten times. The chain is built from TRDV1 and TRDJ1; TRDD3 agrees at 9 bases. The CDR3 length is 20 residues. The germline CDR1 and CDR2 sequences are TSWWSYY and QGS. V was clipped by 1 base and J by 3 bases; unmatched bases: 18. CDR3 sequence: CALGEPHLTGDTECADKLIF. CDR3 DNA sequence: TGTGCTCTTGGGGAACCTCACCTGACGGGGGATACCGAGTGTGCCGATAAACTCATCTTT.

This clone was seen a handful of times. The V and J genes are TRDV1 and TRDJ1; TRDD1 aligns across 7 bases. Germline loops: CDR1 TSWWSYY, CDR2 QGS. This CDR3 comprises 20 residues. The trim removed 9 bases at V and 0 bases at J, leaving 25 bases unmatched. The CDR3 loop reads CALRNRRLLLGGPYTDKLIF. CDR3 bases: TGTGCTCTGCGAAATAGGAGGCTACTCCTGGGAGGGCCGTACACCGATAAACTCATCTTT.

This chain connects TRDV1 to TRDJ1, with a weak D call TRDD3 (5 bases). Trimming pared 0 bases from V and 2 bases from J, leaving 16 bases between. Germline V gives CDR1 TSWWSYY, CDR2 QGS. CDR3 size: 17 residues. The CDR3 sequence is CALGELKSGAPTDKLIF. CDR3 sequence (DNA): TGTGCTCTTGGGGAACTCAAGTCGGGGGCCCCGACCGATAAACTCATCTTT.

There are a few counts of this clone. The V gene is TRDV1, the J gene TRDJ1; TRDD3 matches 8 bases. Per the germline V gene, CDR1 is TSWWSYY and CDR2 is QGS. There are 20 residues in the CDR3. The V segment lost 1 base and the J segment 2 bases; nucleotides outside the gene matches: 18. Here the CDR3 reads CALGERSHAPRGIWTDKLIF. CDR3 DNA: TGTGCTCTTGGGGAACGGTCGCACGCCCCGAGGGGGATATGGACCGATAAACTCATCTTT.

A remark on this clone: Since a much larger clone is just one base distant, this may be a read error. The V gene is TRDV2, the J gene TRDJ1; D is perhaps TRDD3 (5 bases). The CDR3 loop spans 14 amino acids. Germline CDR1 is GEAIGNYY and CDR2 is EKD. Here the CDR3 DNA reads TGTGCCTGTGCCACCGTTTGGGGAGATGATAAACTCATCTTT. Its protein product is CACATVWGDDKLIF.

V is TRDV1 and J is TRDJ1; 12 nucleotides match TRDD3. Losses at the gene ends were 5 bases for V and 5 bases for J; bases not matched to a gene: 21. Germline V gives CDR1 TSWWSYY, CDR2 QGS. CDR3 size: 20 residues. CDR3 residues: CALGFFRTGGYRILQDKLIF. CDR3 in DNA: TGTGCTCTTGGGTTTTTCCGTACTGGGGGATACAGGATCCTGCAGGATAAACTCATCTTT.

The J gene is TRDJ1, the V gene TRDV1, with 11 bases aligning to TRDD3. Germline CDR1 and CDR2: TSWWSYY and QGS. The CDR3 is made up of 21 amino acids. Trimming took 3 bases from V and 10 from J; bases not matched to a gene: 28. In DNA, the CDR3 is TGTGCTCTTGGGGATCCCCTCACTTCCTACGGCCCCTTACTGGGGGATAGGAGACTCATCTTT. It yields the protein CALGDPLTSYGPLLGDRRLIF.

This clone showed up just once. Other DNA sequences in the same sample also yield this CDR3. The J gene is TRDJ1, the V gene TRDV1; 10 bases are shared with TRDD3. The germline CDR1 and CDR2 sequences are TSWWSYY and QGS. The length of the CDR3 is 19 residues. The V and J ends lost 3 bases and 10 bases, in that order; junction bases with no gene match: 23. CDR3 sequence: CALGEPFLRGYWGMLRLIF. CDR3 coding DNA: TGTGCTCTTGGGGAGCCTTTCCTACGAGGGTACTGGGGGATGCTGAGACTCATCTTT.

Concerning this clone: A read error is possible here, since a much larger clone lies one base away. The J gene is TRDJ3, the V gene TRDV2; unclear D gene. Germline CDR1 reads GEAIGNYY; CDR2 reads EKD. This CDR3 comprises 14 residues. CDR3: CACATGWDTRQMFF. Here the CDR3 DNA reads TGTGCCTGTGCCACCGGATGGGACACCCGACAGATGTTTTTC.

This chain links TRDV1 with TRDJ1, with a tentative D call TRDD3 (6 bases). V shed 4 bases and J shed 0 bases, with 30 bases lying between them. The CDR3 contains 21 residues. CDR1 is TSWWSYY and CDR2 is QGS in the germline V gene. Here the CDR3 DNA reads TGTGCTCTTGGGGCGGCCGACCCACCCGGCTGGGGTCTTCCGTACACCGATAAACTCATCTTT. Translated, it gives CALGAADPPGWGLPYTDKLIF.

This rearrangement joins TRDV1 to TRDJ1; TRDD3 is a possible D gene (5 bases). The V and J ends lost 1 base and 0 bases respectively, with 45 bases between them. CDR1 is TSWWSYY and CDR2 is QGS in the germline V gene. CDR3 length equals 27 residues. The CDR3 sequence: CALGEHRRLRPLGEHSPWQTYTDKLIF. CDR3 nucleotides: TGTGCTCTTGGGGAACATCGTCGGCTTAGGCCCCTGGGAGAACACAGCCCATGGCAAACGTACACCGATAAACTCATCTTT.

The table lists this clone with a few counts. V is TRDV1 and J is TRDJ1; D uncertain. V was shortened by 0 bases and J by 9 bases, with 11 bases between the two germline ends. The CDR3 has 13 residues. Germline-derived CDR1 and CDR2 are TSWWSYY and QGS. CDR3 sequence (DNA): TGTGCTCTTGGGGAACTTCCCGTCTATGAACTCATCTTT. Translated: CALGELPVYELIF.

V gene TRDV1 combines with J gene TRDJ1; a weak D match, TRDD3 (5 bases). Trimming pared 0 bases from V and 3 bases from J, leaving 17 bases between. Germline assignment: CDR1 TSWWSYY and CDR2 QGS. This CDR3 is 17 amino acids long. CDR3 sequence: CALGELGSDKVPDKLIF. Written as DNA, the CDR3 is TGTGCTCTTGGGGAACTTGGGTCGGATAAGGTCCCCGATAAACTCATCTTT.

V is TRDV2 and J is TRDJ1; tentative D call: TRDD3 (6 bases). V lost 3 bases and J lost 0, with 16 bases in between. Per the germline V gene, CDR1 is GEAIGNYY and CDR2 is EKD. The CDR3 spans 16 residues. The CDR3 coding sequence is TGTGCCTGTGACGCGGGGGACCCCCAGTACACCGATAAACTCATCTTT. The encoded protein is CACDAGDPQYTDKLIF.

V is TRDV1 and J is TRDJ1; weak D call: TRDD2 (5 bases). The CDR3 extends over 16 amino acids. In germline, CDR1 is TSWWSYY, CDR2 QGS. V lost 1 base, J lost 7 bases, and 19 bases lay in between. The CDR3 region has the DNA TGTGCTCTTGGGGAACCCCACTTCCCGCCGCGTATTAAACTCATCTTT. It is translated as CALGEPHFPPRIKLIF.

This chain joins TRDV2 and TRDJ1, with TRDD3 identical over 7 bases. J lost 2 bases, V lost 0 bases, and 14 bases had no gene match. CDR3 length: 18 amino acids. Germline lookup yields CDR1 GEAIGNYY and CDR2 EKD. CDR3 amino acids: CACDTLGTGEDMTDKLIF. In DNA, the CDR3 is TGTGCCTGTGACACCCTCGGGACTGGGGAGGATATGACCGATAAACTCATCTTT.

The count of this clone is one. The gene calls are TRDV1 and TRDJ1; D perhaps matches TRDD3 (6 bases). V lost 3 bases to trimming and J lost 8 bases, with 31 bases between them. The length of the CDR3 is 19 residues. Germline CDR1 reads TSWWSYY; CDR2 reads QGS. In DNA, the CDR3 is TGTGCTCTTGGGGATGGCAGACTAGGCTGGGGATCTAGCGGGGGGAAACTCATCTTT. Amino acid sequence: CALGDGRLGWGSSGGKLIF.

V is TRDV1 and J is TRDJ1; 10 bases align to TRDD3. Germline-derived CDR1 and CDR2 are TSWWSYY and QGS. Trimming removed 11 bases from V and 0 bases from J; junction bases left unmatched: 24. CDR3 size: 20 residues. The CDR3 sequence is CAFSRLKGWGIYWYTDKLIF. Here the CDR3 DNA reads TGTGCTTTCAGCCGACTCAAGGGCTGGGGGATATACTGGTACACCGATAAACTCATCTTT.

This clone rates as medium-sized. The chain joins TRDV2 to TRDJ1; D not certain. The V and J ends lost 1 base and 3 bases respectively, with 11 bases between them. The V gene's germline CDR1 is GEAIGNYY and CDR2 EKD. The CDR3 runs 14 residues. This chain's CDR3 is CACDTGVTSDKLIF. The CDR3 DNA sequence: TGTGCCTGTGACACAGGGGTAACCTCCGATAAACTCATCTTT.

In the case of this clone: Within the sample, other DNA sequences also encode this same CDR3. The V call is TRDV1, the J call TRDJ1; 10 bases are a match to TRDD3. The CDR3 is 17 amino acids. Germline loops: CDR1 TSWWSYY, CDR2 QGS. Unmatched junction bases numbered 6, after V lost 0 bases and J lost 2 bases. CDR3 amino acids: CALGELLLLGDTDKLIF. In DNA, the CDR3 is TGTGCTCTTGGGGAACTCCTCCTACTGGGGGATACCGATAAACTCATCTTT.

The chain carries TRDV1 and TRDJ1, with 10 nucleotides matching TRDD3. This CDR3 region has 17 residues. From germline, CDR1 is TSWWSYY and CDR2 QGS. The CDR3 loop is CALLPGALGDRSDKLIF. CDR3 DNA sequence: TGTGCCCTACTTCCTGGGGCTCTGGGGGATAGGTCCGATAAACTCATCTTT.

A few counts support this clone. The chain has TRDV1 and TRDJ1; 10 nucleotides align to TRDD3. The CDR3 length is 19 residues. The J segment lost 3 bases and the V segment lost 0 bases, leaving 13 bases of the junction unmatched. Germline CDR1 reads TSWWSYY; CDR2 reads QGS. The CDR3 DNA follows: TGTGCTCTTGGGGAACTTCCTACGTTCGGGGGATACGGGCCCGATAAACTCATCTTT. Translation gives CALGELPTFGGYGPDKLIF.

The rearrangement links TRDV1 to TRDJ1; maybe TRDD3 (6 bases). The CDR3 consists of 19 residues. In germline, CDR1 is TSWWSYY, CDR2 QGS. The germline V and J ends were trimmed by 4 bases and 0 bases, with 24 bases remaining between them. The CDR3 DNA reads TGTGCTCTTGGGGTACGCCTGAGGATACAAAGCCCGTACACCGATAAACTCATCTTT. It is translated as CALGVRLRIQSPYTDKLIF.

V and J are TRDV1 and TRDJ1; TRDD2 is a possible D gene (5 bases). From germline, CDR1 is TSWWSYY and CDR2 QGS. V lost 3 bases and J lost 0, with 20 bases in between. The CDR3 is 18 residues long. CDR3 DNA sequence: TGTGCTCTTGGGGACTTCCCGGCTACCACTCCGTACACCGATAAACTCATCTTT. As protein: CALGDFPATTPYTDKLIF.

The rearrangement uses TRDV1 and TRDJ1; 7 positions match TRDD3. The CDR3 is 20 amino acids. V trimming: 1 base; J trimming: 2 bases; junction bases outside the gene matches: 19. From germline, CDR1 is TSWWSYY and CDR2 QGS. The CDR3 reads CALGEPRRRLTGDKTDKLIF. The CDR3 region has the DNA TGTGCTCTTGGGGAACCTCGTCGACGGCTTACTGGGGATAAGACCGATAAACTCATCTTT.

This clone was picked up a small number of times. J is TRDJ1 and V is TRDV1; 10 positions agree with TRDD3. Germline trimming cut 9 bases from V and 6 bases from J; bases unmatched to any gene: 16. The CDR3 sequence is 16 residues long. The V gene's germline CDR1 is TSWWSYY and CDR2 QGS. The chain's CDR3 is CALIPAFTGGFYKLIF. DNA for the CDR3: TGTGCTCTGATTCCCGCTTTTACTGGGGGATTCTATAAACTCATCTTT.